One and the same sample provided the 3 T cell receptor beta chains below, sequenced in a study of neurological immune-mediated disorders. TCRdb independently ran MiXCR on the 5' RACE reads; one entry per CDR3 protein. The repertoire includes approximately 130,000 distinct CDR3 sequences, roughly 3.2% of them detected once, and around 1.4% sits in the top ten. The sequenced sample was PBMCs. These receptors were obtained from a woman in her twenties or thirties with multiple sclerosis.

Many counts were recorded for this clonotype. This rearrangement joins TRBV20-1 to TRBJ2-3; TRBD2 matches at 11 bases. Germline V gene sequence: CDR1 DFQATT, CDR2 SNEGSKA (reference sequence). J gave up 3 bases and V 5 bases, and 4 bases lay outside the gene matches. The CDR3 runs 14 residues. The CDR3 here is CSAPRTSGTDTQYF. The CDR3 DNA reads TGCAGTGCTCCCAGGACTAGCGGGACAGATACGCAGTATTTT.

Ten or more counts support this clonotype. The chain combines TRBV5-6 with TRBJ2-7; D unresolved. The CDR3 has 13 residues. Trimming cost V 0 bases and J 5 bases, with 9 bases left between them. Germline V gene sequence: CDR1 SGHDT, CDR2 YYEEEE. The CDR3 nucleotides are TGTGCCAGCAGCTTGGGGCGGAGTGACGAGCAGTACTTC. It yields the protein CASSLGRSDEQYF.

There are many counts of this clonotype. The rearrangement joins TRBV5-1 to TRBJ1-1; D ambiguous. In germline, CDR1 is SGHRS, CDR2 YFSETQ. Deletions cut 4 bases from V and 1 base from J, with 11 bases between. The CDR3 spans 14 residues. CDR3 sequence: CASSEDGGNTEAFF. CDR3 DNA: TGCGCCAGCAGCGAGGACGGCGGGAACACTGAAGCTTTCTTT.